These 21 T cell receptor beta chains were sequenced from one sample in a study of blood T cell repertoires in COVID-19. TCRdb's copy holds only in-frame clones and misses some; the assay was immunoSEQ multiplex PCR. Counted here are roughly 200,000 clones, approximately 75% occurring once; the ten biggest clones make up about 9.3%. Sequencing was carried out using PBMCs or T cells enriched from blood (not recorded which). The receptors here all came from a man aged 35 to 55 who had recovered from COVID-19.

The chain is built from TRBV15 and TRBJ1-1; D call uncertain. V gave up 3 bases and J gave up 5 bases, with 16 bases separating them. The CDR3 covers 15 residues. Germline-derived CDR1 and CDR2 are LNHNV and YYDKDF (reference sequence). In DNA form, the CDR3 reads TGTGCCACCAGCAGGACCTTAGACACGGCGACTGAAGCTTTCTTT. It codes for CATSRTLDTATEAFF.

This clone was seen more than once but under ten times. This chain joins TRBV18 and TRBJ2-7; 10 bases match TRBD1. The J segment lost 1 base and the V segment lost 3 bases, leaving 9 bases of the junction unmatched. Germline CDR1 and CDR2: KGHSH and LQKENI. This CDR3 contains 17 residues. For the CDR3, the DNA is TGTGCCAGCTCACCCCTCAAGGGGACAGGGGAATCCTACGAGCAGTACTTC. It codes for CASSPLKGTGESYEQYF.

This chain connects TRBV12-3 or TRBV12-4 to TRBJ2-7; 7 bases align to TRBD1. V gave up 4 bases and J gave up 4 bases; unmatched junction bases: 4. The CDR3 covers 13 residues. The CDR3 region has the DNA TGTGCCAGCAGTTCCGGGACAGTATACGAGCAGTACTTC. It encodes CASSSGTVYEQYF.

The chain is built from TRBV7-9 and TRBJ1-2, with 9 nucleotides matching TRBD1. Germline V CDR1 and CDR2: SEHNR, FQNEAQ (reference sequence). V lost 5 bases and J lost 4; bases outside the gene matches: 8. The CDR3 sequence is 15 residues long. CDR3: CASSITGTGFYGYTF. For the CDR3, the DNA is TGTGCCAGCAGCATCACCGGGACAGGGTTCTATGGCTACACCTTC.

The chain joins TRBV9 to TRBJ2-1; 8 bases line up with TRBD1. V gave up 0 bases and J gave up 4 bases; unmatched junction bases: 6. The germline V gene has CDR1 SGDLS and CDR2 YYNGEE. This CDR3 comprises 16 residues. CDR3 sequence (DNA): TGTGCCAGCAGCGTAGAGGGCAGGGGGCAATACAATGAGCAGTTCTTC. This encodes CASSVEGRGQYNEQFF.

The chain uses TRBV6-5 and TRBJ2-3; 10 bases map to TRBD1. With 5 bases clipped from V and 4 bases from J, the junction kept 6 bases outside the gene matches. This CDR3 contains 15 residues. From germline, CDR1 is MNHEY and CDR2 SVGAGI. The CDR3 region has the DNA TGTGCCAGCAGTATCAGGACAGGGGGATCAGATACGCAGTATTTT. Its protein is CASSIRTGGSDTQYF.

The table lists this clone with a few counts. V gene TRBV6-2 or TRBV6-3 combines with J gene TRBJ2-1; tentative D call: TRBD1 (6 bases). The CDR3 consists of 16 residues. With 0 bases removed from V and 8 bases from J, the gap between germline ends came to 17 bases. CDR1 and CDR2 from the germline V gene are MNHEY and SVGEGT. The CDR3 coding sequence is TGTGCCAGCAGTTACTCGACAACAGGGCGGTGGGATGAGCAGTTCTTC. Translated, it gives CASSYSTTGRWDEQFF.

The gene calls are TRBV5-8 and TRBJ1-2; no firm D call. The CDR3 has 13 amino acids. Germline CDR1 SGHTS, CDR2 YDEGEE. V lost 4 bases and J 4 bases, leaving 11 bases between the germline ends. CDR3 amino acids: CASSAVSGYGYTF. The CDR3 nucleotides are TGTGCCAGCAGCGCCGTTTCAGGCTATGGCTACACCTTC.

The V call is TRBV9, the J call TRBJ1-2; the D is unclear. Germline V lookup: CDR1 SGDLS, CDR2 YYNGEE. CDR3 length equals 11 residues. With 3 bases removed from V and 4 bases from J, the gap between germline ends came to 4 bases. CDR3 protein: CASSDIYGYTF. CDR3 in DNA: TGTGCCAGCAGCGACATCTATGGCTACACCTTC.

This chain's CDR3 is CASSIDLTDTQYF. CDR3 nucleotide sequence: TGTGCCAGTAGTATAGATCTTACAGATACGCAGTATTTT. This chain joins TRBV19 and TRBJ2-3; D is uncertain. Between the trimmed V and J ends, which lost 0 bases and 3 bases, there was a span of 4 bases. From germline, CDR1 is LNHDA and CDR2 SQIVND (reference sequence). The CDR3 has 13 residues. The variable domain in full, completed from reference TRBV19 and TRBJ2-3, reads DGGITQSPKYLFRKEGQNVTLSCEQNLNHDAMYWYRQDPGQGLRLIYYSQIVNDFQKGDIAEGYSVSREKKESFPLTVTSAQKNPTAFYLCASSIDLTDTQYFGPGTRLTVL.

The chain recombines TRBV4-1 with TRBJ1-6; 10 bases match TRBD1. Trimming took 3 bases from V and 9 from J; bases not matched to a gene: 8. Germline CDR1 is MGHRA and CDR2 is YSYEKL. The CDR3 consists of 16 residues. CDR3 sequence: CASSQAWDRGGSPLHF. CDR3 nucleotide sequence: TGCGCCAGCAGCCAGGCGTGGGACAGGGGAGGTTCACCCCTCCACTTT.

The chain recombines TRBV6-4 with TRBJ1-1, with a weak D call TRBD1 (5 bases). Trimming removed 7 bases at V and 4 bases at J, with 31 bases between. The CDR3 runs to 19 residues. Per the germline V gene, CDR1 is MRHNA and CDR2 is SNTAGT. DNA for the CDR3: TGTGCCAGCACCTCTAAGCCCCGACAGAGGCCGCGCGTGAGCACTGAAGCTTTCTTT. This translates into CASTSKPRQRPRVSTEAFF.

The chain recombines TRBV7-8 with TRBJ2-1, with TRBD2 matching 8 bases. With V trimmed by 2 bases and J by 8 bases, 11 bases remained unmatched. The CDR3 loop spans 16 amino acids. Germline assignment: CDR1 SGHVS and CDR2 FQNEAQ. The CDR3 spells CASSLRVGRALDEQFF. CDR3 sequence (DNA): TGTGCCAGCAGCTTACGGGTCGGGAGGGCCTTGGATGAGCAGTTCTTC.

This clone has just one count. The V and J genes are TRBV19 and TRBJ1-1, with TRBD1 matching 8 bases. Germline CDR1 and CDR2: LNHDA and SQIVND (reference sequence). V shed 7 bases and J 3 bases; nucleotides not matched to a gene: 13. The CDR3 totals 16 residues. The CDR3 region is CASILPSGGDYTEAFF. The CDR3 DNA is TGTGCCAGTATTCTACCATCAGGGGGCGATTACACTGAAGCTTTCTTT.

This clone was counted a few times. The V gene is TRBV6-1, the J gene TRBJ1-6; D may be TRBD1 (6 bases). The CDR3 runs to 16 residues. Germline V gene data show CDR1 as MNHNS and CDR2 as SASEGT. With 3 bases removed from V and 8 bases from J, the gap between germline ends came to 17 bases. The CDR3 is CASSETRTVRDSPLHF. CDR3 nucleotides: TGTGCCAGCAGTGAGACACGGACAGTAAGGGATTCACCCCTCCACTTT.

The rearrangement uses TRBV5-8 and TRBJ1-2; tentatively, D is TRBD1 (6 bases). CDR3 size: 14 residues. Trimming pared 5 bases from V and 5 bases from J, leaving 16 bases between. CDR1 and CDR2 from the germline V gene are SGHTS and YDEGEE. CDR3 residues: CASRNGGGVYGYTF. The CDR3 region has the DNA TGTGCCAGCAGGAATGGAGGGGGGGTGTATGGCTACACCTTC.

The rearrangement uses TRBV4-2 and TRBJ1-5; D remains ambiguous. CDR3 size: 12 residues. V dropped 3 bases and J dropped 2 bases, with 2 bases sitting between them. Germline V gene lookup returns CDR1 LGHNA and CDR2 YNFKEQ. The CDR3 sequence is CASSHGNQPQHF. CDR3 nucleotides: TGTGCCAGCAGCCACGGCAATCAGCCCCAGCATTTT.

The chain has TRBV7-9 and TRBJ2-1, with 8 bases aligning to TRBD2. CDR3 length equals 16 residues. Germline V gene sequence: CDR1 SEHNR, CDR2 FQNEAQ (reference sequence). Trimming took 5 bases from V and 7 from J; bases not matched to a gene: 13. The CDR3 here is CASSHTGLGVRNEQFF. CDR3 DNA: TGTGCCAGCAGCCATACGGGACTAGGGGTACGGAATGAGCAGTTCTTC.

The chain employs TRBV18 and TRBJ2-5; tentative D call: TRBD2 (5 bases). The germline V gene encodes CDR1 KGHSH and CDR2 LQKENI. Trimming took off 1 base at V and 2 bases at J, with 11 bases between the two ends. The CDR3 sequence is 15 residues long. CDR3 bases: TGTGCCAGCTCACCACGCCAGCGGCCGCAAGAGACCCAGTACTTC. It specifies CASSPRQRPQETQYF.

V is TRBV7-6 and J is TRBJ2-7; 10 bases map to TRBD2. This CDR3 spans 17 amino acids. Germline CDR1 SGHVS, CDR2 FNYEAQ. Trimming removed 1 base from V and 2 bases from J; junction bases left unmatched: 8. The CDR3 DNA is TGTGCCAGCAGCTTAGGGTCTAGCGGGGGTCTTACCTACGAGCAGTACTTC. Translation: CASSLGSSGGLTYEQYF.

This clone occurred a few times. The chain uses TRBV7-8 and TRBJ2-1; TRBD2 matches 10 bases. Germline loops: CDR1 SGHVS, CDR2 FQNEAQ. Trimming took 6 bases from V and 4 from J; bases not matched to a gene: 3. This CDR3 contains 14 residues. The CDR3, as DNA: TGTGCCAGCAGACCTAGCGGGGGTTACAATGAGCAGTTCTTC. The encoded protein is CASRPSGGYNEQFF.